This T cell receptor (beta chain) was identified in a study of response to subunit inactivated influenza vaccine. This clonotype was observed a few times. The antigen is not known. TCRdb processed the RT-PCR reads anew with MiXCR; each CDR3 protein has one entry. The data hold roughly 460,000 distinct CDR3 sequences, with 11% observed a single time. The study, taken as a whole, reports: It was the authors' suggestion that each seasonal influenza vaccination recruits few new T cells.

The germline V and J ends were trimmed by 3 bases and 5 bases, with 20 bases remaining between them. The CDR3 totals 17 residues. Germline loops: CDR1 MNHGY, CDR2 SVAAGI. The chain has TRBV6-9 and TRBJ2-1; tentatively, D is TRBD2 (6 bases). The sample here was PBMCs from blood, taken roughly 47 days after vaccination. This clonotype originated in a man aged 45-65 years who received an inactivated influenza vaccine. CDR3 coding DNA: TGTGCCAGCAGTTACCCTTTCGGGGGAAGAGGAGACAATGAGCAGTTCTTC. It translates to CASSYPFGGRGDNEQFF.